The next 9 T cell receptor beta chains were all read from a single sample in a study of shared clonotypes between healthy human individuals. Method: immunoSEQ multiplex PCR; TCRdb's copy keeps in-frame clones and lacks some. The repertoire holds 1.6 million or so clones, 95% to 97% seen once, with over 1% in the top ten. The source material was naive CD4+ T cells sorted from blood. The sample's subset: CD45RA+ positively selected. The source is a man aged 25 to 40 in good health.

The V and J genes are TRBV7-9 and TRBJ1-2; D might be TRBD1 (5 bases). CDR3 length equals 13 residues. Germline V gene data show CDR1 as SEHNR and CDR2 as FQNEAQ (reference sequence). V was clipped by 7 bases and J by 6 bases, with 15 bases between them. The CDR3 sequence: CASTKDSLNGYTF. CDR3 DNA: TGTGCCAGCACTAAAGACAGTCTGAATGGCTACACCTTC.

The rearrangement joins TRBV10-2 to TRBJ2-7; D is uncertain. Per germline, CDR1 WSHSY and CDR2 SAAADI. The V end lost 2 bases, the J end lost 3 bases, and 11 bases lay between the germline ends. CDR3 length equals 14 residues. The CDR3 sequence: CASSERTAVYEQYF. CDR3 sequence (DNA): TGCGCCAGCAGTGAGAGGACGGCAGTCTACGAGCAGTACTTC.

This rearrangement joins TRBV10-3 to TRBJ1-3, with D unresolved. V was shortened by 3 bases and J by 2 bases, with 11 bases between the two germline ends. The CDR3 covers 15 residues. Germline V lookup: CDR1 ENHRY, CDR2 SYGVKD. The CDR3 DNA reads as TGTGCCATCAGTGAATTGGGTGCCGCTGGAAACACCATATATTTT. Amino acid sequence: CAISELGAAGNTIYF.

The chain combines TRBV30 with TRBJ2-1; TRBD1 agrees at 8 bases. Trimming removed 1 base from V and 4 bases from J; junction bases left unmatched: 12. The germline V gene has CDR1 GTSNPN and CDR2 SVGIG (reference sequence). The CDR3 is 17 amino acids. As DNA, the CDR3 is TGTGCCTGGAGTGGCGCTCGGAGGACAGGGACTTACAATGAGCAGTTCTTC. Its translation: CAWSGARRTGTYNEQFF. Looking up the rest from reference TRBV30 and TRBJ2-1 gives the full variable domain: SQTIHQWPATLVQPVGSPLSLECTVEGTSNPNLYWYRQAAGRGLQLLFYSVGIGQISSEVPQNLSASRPQDRQFILSSKKLLLSDSGFYLCAWSGARRTGTYNEQFFGPGTRLTVL.

The chain combines TRBV28 with TRBJ2-2, with 8 bases matching TRBD2. V was clipped by 6 bases and J by 3 bases; unmatched bases: 15. Germline V gene sequence: CDR1 MDHEN, CDR2 SYDVKM. This CDR3 has 18 residues. The CDR3 region is CASRSPFGREAYTGELFF. DNA for the CDR3: TGTGCCAGCAGGTCCCCTTTTGGGCGGGAGGCTTACACCGGGGAGCTGTTTTTT. Full variable domain (remainder filled in from reference TRBV28 and TRBJ2-2): DVKVTQSSRYLVKRTGEKVFLECVQDMDHENMFWYRQDPGLGLRLIYFSYDVKMKEKGDIPEGYSVSREKKERFSLILESASTNQTSMYLCASRSPFGREAYTGELFFGEGSRLTVL.

The CDR3 DNA is TGTGCCAGCAGCTTAACCGCCAGCGCCACGCAGTATTTT. Encoded protein: CASSLTASATQYF. V and J are TRBV7-3 and TRBJ2-3; D uncertain. V was clipped by 0 bases and J by 9 bases, with 10 bases between them. Germline V lookup: CDR1 SGHTA, CDR2 FQGTGA. This CDR3 region has 13 residues.

The chain has TRBV28 and TRBJ1-2; D not resolved. The CDR3 loop spans 11 amino acids. The germline CDR1 and CDR2 sequences are MDHEN and SYDVKM. V was shortened by 9 bases and J by 4 bases, with 9 bases between the two germline ends. The CDR3 here is CASGNIYGYTF. As DNA, the CDR3 is TGTGCCAGTGGGAATATCTATGGCTACACCTTC.

The genes are TRBV14 and TRBJ2-7; 8 positions agree with TRBD1. The length of the CDR3 is 15 residues. Unmatched junction bases numbered 5, after V lost 0 bases and J lost 4 bases. The germline V gene encodes CDR1 SGHDN and CDR2 FVKESK. The CDR3: CASSQDWTGLYEQYF. The CDR3 bases are TGTGCCAGCAGCCAAGACTGGACAGGGCTATACGAGCAGTACTTC.

For this clone: An end of the junction differs from the germline gene, which may be a read error. The chain employs TRBV4-3 and TRBJ1-1; 7 bases align to TRBD1. Germline-derived CDR1 and CDR2 are LGHNA and YSLEER. The CDR3 is 14 amino acids. DNA of the CDR3: TGCGCCAGCAGCCAAGAGTTTCGTTTAGGGGGCGCAAACTTT. It specifies CASSQEFRLGGANF.